The 26 T cell receptor beta chains reported below all come from one sample, sequenced in a study of cytomegalovirus exposure and HLA in healthy donors. With 60 Vbeta and 13 Jbeta primers, the PCR was carried out. This table comes from immunoSEQ multiplex PCR, and its TCRdb copy is limited to in-frame clones, with some not included. In the table there are about 110,000 clones, about two thirds of which are singletons. The source material was PBMCs. Every receptor here comes from a female donor in good health and CMV-seronegative.

This clone showed up just a few times. This chain links TRBV1 with TRBJ2-2; the D segment call TRBD2 is taken from the table without a DNA check. TRBV1 is classified as a pseudogene. The CDR3 is 19 amino acids. The CDR3: CTSSQDQVADPGHTGELFF. The CDR3 region has the DNA TGCACCAGCAGCCAAGATCAGGTAGCGGACCCCGGTCACACCGGGGAGCTGTTTTTT.

The V and J genes are TRBV4-3 and TRBJ2-1; D remains unclear. The germline gives CDR1 LGHNA, CDR2 YSLEER. The CDR3 is 14 amino acids. Trimming stripped 0 bases from V and 7 bases from J, with 10 bases between. Here the CDR3 reads CASSQDWLANEQFF. In DNA form, the CDR3 reads TGCGCCAGCAGCCAAGATTGGCTCGCTAATGAGCAGTTCTTC.

V is TRBV7-9 and J is TRBJ2-4; possible D gene TRBD2, 5 bases. CDR3 length equals 16 residues. Germline V gene sequence: CDR1 SEHNR, CDR2 FQNEAQ (reference sequence). V shed 1 base and J shed 0 bases, with 10 bases lying between them. The CDR3 coding sequence is TGTGCCAGCAGCTTAGGGTCCGGGGAAGCCAAAAACATTCAGTACTTC. This gives the protein CASSLGSGEAKNIQYF.

This clone was picked up one time. The rearrangement uses TRBV7-8 and TRBJ1-3; 7 nucleotides line up with TRBD1. The V and J ends lost 2 bases and 2 bases, in that order; junction bases with no gene match: 3. There are 15 residues in the CDR3. Germline CDR1 SGHVS, CDR2 FQNEAQ. As DNA, the CDR3 is TGTGCCAGCAGCTTATCTACAGGGGCTGGAAACACCATATATTTT. Translation gives CASSLSTGAGNTIYF.

The V gene is TRBV6-6, the J gene TRBJ2-7; 9 bases are shared with TRBD1. Per germline, CDR1 MNHNY and CDR2 SVGAGI (reference sequence). V shed 6 bases, J shed 4 bases, and the junction held 10 bases outside the gene matches. This CDR3 is built from 15 residues. CDR3 protein: CASSLGPGQGYEQYF. The CDR3 DNA reads as TGTGCCAGCAGCCTTGGACCGGGACAGGGTTACGAGCAGTACTTC.

This chain joins TRBV4-1 and TRBJ1-6, with D tentatively TRBD1 (6 bases). Deletions cut 4 bases from V and 8 bases from J, with 9 bases between. Germline V gene sequence: CDR1 MGHRA, CDR2 YSYEKL. The CDR3 is made up of 13 amino acids. The CDR3 spells CASSPRTDSPLHF. In DNA, the CDR3 is TGCGCCAGCAGCCCCCGGACAGATTCACCCCTCCACTTT.

This chain links TRBV7-3 with TRBJ1-1; no firm D call. The germline CDR1 and CDR2 sequences are SGHTA and FQGTGA. V was trimmed by 2 bases and J by 1 base, leaving 5 bases between them. The CDR3 sequence is 13 residues long. The CDR3 nucleotides are TGTGCCAGCAGCTTAGAGGGGAACACTGAAGCTTTCTTT. It specifies CASSLEGNTEAFF.

This clone was seen once. The chain has TRBV5-1 and TRBJ2-1, with TRBD1 identical over 8 bases. CDR1 SGHRS and CDR2 YFSETQ come from the germline V gene. J gave up 5 bases and V 6 bases, and 10 bases lay outside the gene matches. The CDR3 sequence is 15 residues long. In DNA, the CDR3 is TGCGCCAGCACCTTAAGACAGGGGTCCGACAATGAGCAGTTCTTC. Protein sequence: CASTLRQGSDNEQFF.

The chain links TRBV5-1 to TRBJ1-4; 9 bases are a match to TRBD1. Trimming at V came to 4 bases and at J to 2 bases, leaving 3 bases not matched to a gene. The CDR3 extends over 15 amino acids. The germline CDR1 and CDR2 sequences are SGHRS and YFSETQ. The CDR3 DNA sequence: TGCGCCAGCAGCCAGGACAGGGGTACTAATGAAAAACTGTTTTTT. Encoded protein: CASSQDRGTNEKLFF.

This clone was observed once. J is TRBJ2-2 and V is TRBV7-8; 11 nucleotides agree with TRBD2. V was pared by 5 bases and J by 4 bases, with 12 bases of the junction left unmatched. The CDR3 has 18 residues. CDR1 and CDR2 from the germline V gene are SGHVS and FQNEAQ. Here the CDR3 DNA reads TGTGCCAGCAGCCGAGGGCCCCGGGGACTAGCGGTCACCGGGGAGCTGTTTTTT. Its translation is CASSRGPRGLAVTGELFF.

The chain is built from TRBV5-4 and TRBJ2-7, with 12 bases lining up with TRBD2. There are 16 residues in the CDR3. The V and J ends lost 2 bases and 7 bases, in that order; junction bases with no gene match: 10. Germline CDR1 is SGHNT and CDR2 is YYREEE (reference sequence). As DNA, the CDR3 is TGTGCCAGCAGCTTCGTTCCCCTAGCGGGAGGGAGGGAGCAGTACTTC. Protein: CASSFVPLAGGREQYF.

The gene calls are TRBV6-1 and TRBJ2-2; unclear D gene. Germline V gene lookup returns CDR1 MNHNS and CDR2 SASEGT. Trimming removed 1 base at V and 4 bases at J, with 7 bases between. CDR3 length equals 14 residues. CDR3 loop: CASSEVAATGELFF. The CDR3 nucleotides read TGTGCCAGCAGTGAAGTGGCGGCCACCGGGGAGCTGTTTTTT.

The V and J genes are TRBV7-6 and TRBJ2-7; TRBD2 agrees at 8 bases. CDR3 length: 15 amino acids. The germline CDR1 and CDR2 sequences are SGHVS and FNYEAQ. The ends lost 1 base at V and 4 bases at J; junction bases unmatched: 6. The CDR3 coding sequence is TGTGCCAGCAGCTTAGTAGCGGGAACCCCATACGAGCAGTACTTC. Protein: CASSLVAGTPYEQYF.

The genes are TRBV29-1 and TRBJ2-5, with TRBD1 matching over 7 bases. The V gene's germline CDR1 is SQVTM and CDR2 ANQGSEA. V shed 6 bases and J 3 bases; nucleotides not matched to a gene: 10. This CDR3 has 14 residues. The CDR3 DNA is TGCAGCGTCGACCCCACAGGGGTTGAAGAGACCCAGTACTTC. Residues: CSVDPTGVEETQYF.

This clone was recorded only once. The rearrangement uses TRBV30 and TRBJ1-2, with D hard to call. Germline CDR1 reads GTSNPN; CDR2 reads SVGIG (reference sequence). Trimming cost V 2 bases and J 3 bases, with 7 bases left between them. The length of the CDR3 is 12 residues. The CDR3 reads CAWSMADYGYTF. The CDR3 DNA reads as TGTGCCTGGAGTATGGCAGACTATGGCTACACCTTC.

The chain carries TRBV29-1 and TRBJ2-5; D may be TRBD2 (11 bases). Trimming removed 6 bases at V and 10 bases at J, with 21 bases between. Germline CDR1 is SQVTM and CDR2 is ANQGSEA. The CDR3 consists of 13 residues. CDR3 protein: CSVLAGGTGDQYF. The DNA of the CDR3 is TGCAGCGTATTAGCGGGAGGGACAGGGGACCAGTACTTC. The whole variable domain, filled in from reference TRBV29-1 and TRBJ2-5, reads SAVISQKPSRDICQRGTSLTIQCQVDSQVTMMFWYRQQPGQSLTLIATANQGSEATYESGFVIDKFPISRPNLTFSTLTVSNMSPEDSSIYLCSVLAGGTGDQYFGPGTRLLVL.

This clone was observed a single time. This chain uses TRBV19 with TRBJ2-7; 7 positions agree with TRBD2. Germline loops: CDR1 LNHDA, CDR2 SQIVND (reference sequence). The CDR3 length is 14 residues. With V trimmed by 8 bases and J by 4 bases, 11 bases remained unmatched. CDR3 nucleotides: TGTGCCAGTTCCCGGGGGGAGGGTACGTACGAGCAGTACTTC. Its translation is CASSRGEGTYEQYF.

Only a few counts were recorded for this clone. J is TRBJ2-7 and V is TRBV14, with 7 bases matching TRBD1. Trimming cost V 1 base and J 0 bases; bases outside gene matches: 6. Germline-derived CDR1 and CDR2 are SGHDN and FVKESK. The CDR3 has 16 residues. The CDR3 DNA sequence: TGTGCCAGCAGCCAAGGGGCCGACAGGGCCTCCTACGAGCAGTACTTC. This translates into CASSQGADRASYEQYF.

Comment on this clone: An end of the junction does not agree with germline; a read error may underlie this. The chain uses TRBV30 and TRBJ1-2; D is uncertain. Germline CDR1 GTSNPN, CDR2 SVGIG (reference sequence). The CDR3 consists of 14 residues. CDR3 DNA: TGTGCCTGGAGTAATGAGGGAAAGAACTATGGCTACTCCTTC. It codes for CAWSNEGKNYGYSF.

The rearrangement joins TRBV18 to TRBJ2-7, with 8 bases identical to TRBD1. This CDR3 spans 15 amino acids. Germline V gene lookup returns CDR1 KGHSH and CDR2 LQKENI. J gave up 6 bases and V 4 bases, and 11 bases lay outside the gene matches. The CDR3 region is CASSQIQDREREQYF. The CDR3 bases are TGTGCCAGCTCACAGATTCAGGACAGGGAGCGCGAGCAGTACTTC.

This clone is medium-sized by share. This rearrangement joins TRBV10-2 to TRBJ2-3, with 8 bases matching TRBD2. CDR3 size: 16 residues. Germline loops: CDR1 WSHSY, CDR2 SAAADI. The V segment lost 6 bases and the J segment 6 bases; nucleotides outside the gene matches: 14. CDR3 DNA sequence: TGCGCCAGCAGGGCCCCTAGCGGGCCGTCTGGCGATACGCAGTATTTT. Protein product: CASRAPSGPSGDTQYF.

The chain joins TRBV7-8 to TRBJ2-1; 13 bases align to TRBD2. The CDR3 sequence is 16 residues long. The germline V gene encodes CDR1 SGHVS and CDR2 FQNEAQ. V lost 1 base, J lost 6 bases, and 3 bases stayed unmatched. The CDR3, as DNA: TGTGCCAGCAGCTTAGGTAGGACTAGCGGGAGCAATGAGCAGTTCTTC. It codes for CASSLGRTSGSNEQFF.

The chain has TRBV19 and TRBJ1-1; 7 nucleotides align to TRBD1. V trimming: 4 bases; J trimming: 3 bases; junction bases outside the gene matches: 8. This CDR3 is built from 15 residues. The germline gives CDR1 LNHDA, CDR2 SQIVND (reference sequence). The CDR3 protein is CASSKQQGRYTEAFF. The CDR3 DNA is TGTGCCAGTAGTAAACAACAGGGGAGGTACACTGAAGCTTTCTTT.

The V call is TRBV6-4, the J call TRBJ2-7, with 7 bases matching TRBD1. V was clipped by 6 bases and J by 0 bases; unmatched bases: 14. Per the germline V gene, CDR1 is MRHNA and CDR2 is SNTAGT. The CDR3 spans 17 residues. DNA for the CDR3: TGTGCCAGCAGCAGACCCAAATCGACAGGGAGCTCCTACGAGCAGTACTTC. Translation: CASSRPKSTGSSYEQYF.

The chain carries TRBV5-1 and TRBJ2-7, with 8 nucleotides matching TRBD2. The germline gives CDR1 SGHRS, CDR2 YFSETQ. The CDR3 contains 14 residues. V lost 4 bases to trimming and J lost 1 base; unmatched junction nucleotides: 4. The CDR3 sequence is CASSTTSASYEQYF. Here the CDR3 DNA reads TGCGCCAGCAGCACGACTAGCGCGTCCTACGAGCAGTACTTC.

The CDR3 coding sequence is TGTGCCAGCAGCGTATTTAAACAGGGGGCAATCGGGCAGTTCTTC. The encoded protein is CASSVFKQGAIGQFF. This sequence joins TRBV9 and TRBJ2-1; 9 bases are a match to TRBD1. The CDR3 has 15 amino acids. Germline V CDR1 and CDR2: SGDLS, YYNGEE. V lost 1 base to trimming and J lost 12 bases; unmatched junction nucleotides: 11.